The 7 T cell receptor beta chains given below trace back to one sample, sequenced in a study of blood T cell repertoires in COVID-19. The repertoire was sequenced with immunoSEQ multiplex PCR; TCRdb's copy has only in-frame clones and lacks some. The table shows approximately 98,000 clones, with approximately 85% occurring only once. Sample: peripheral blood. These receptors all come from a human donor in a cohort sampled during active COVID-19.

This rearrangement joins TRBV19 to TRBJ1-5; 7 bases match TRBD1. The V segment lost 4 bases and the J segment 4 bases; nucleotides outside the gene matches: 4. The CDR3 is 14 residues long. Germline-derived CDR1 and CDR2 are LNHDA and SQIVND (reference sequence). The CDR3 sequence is CASSRGQENQPQHF. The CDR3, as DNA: TGTGCCAGTAGTAGAGGACAGGAAAATCAGCCCCAGCATTTT. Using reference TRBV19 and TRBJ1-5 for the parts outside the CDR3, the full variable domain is DGGITQSPKYLFRKEGQNVTLSCEQNLNHDAMYWYRQDPGQGLRLIYYSQIVNDFQKGDIAEGYSVSREKKESFPLTVTSAQKNPTAFYLCASSRGQENQPQHFGDGTRLSIL.

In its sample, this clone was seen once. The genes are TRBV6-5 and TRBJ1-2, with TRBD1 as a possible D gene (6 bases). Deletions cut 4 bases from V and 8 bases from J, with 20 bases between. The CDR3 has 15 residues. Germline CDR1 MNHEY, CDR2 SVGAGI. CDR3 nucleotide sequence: TGTGCCAGCAGTTTCTTGTCAGGGGACCAACGGGGCTACACCTTC. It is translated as CASSFLSGDQRGYTF.

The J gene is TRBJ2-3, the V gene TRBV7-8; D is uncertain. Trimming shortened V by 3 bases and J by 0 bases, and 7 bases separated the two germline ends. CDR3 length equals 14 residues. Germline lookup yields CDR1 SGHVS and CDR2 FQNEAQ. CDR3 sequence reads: CASSFLSSTDTQYF. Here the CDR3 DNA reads TGTGCCAGCAGCTTCCTCTCTAGCACAGATACGCAGTATTTT.

The CDR3 sequence: CASRPGQGRYGYTF. CDR3 DNA sequence: TGTGCCAGCAGACCCGGACAGGGTCGGTATGGCTACACCTTC. The chain uses TRBV28 and TRBJ1-2, with 8 positions matching TRBD1. J lost 5 bases, V lost 6 bases, and 8 bases had no gene match. The CDR3 sequence is 14 residues long. Germline CDR1 is MDHEN and CDR2 is SYDVKM.

CDR3 sequence reads: CASSIGQHYTF. In DNA, the CDR3 is TGTGCCAGCAGCATTGGACAGCATTACACCTTC. The chain carries TRBV7-9 and TRBJ1-2; TRBD1 might be the D (6 bases). CDR3 size: 11 residues. V gave up 5 bases and J gave up 11 bases, with 12 bases separating them. Germline lookup yields CDR1 SEHNR and CDR2 FQNEAQ (reference sequence).

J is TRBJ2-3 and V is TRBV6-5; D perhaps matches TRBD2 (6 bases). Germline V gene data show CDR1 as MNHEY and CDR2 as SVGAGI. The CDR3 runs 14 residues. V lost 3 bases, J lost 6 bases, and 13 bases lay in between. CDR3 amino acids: CASSYRTGGDTQYF. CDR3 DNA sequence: TGTGCCAGCAGTTATAGGACCGGAGGGGATACGCAGTATTTT.

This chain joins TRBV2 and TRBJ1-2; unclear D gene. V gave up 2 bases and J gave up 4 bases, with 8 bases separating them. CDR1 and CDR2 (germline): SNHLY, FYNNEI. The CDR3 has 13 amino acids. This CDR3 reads CASSERQVYGYTF. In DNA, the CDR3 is TGTGCCAGCAGTGAAAGGCAGGTCTATGGCTACACCTTC.